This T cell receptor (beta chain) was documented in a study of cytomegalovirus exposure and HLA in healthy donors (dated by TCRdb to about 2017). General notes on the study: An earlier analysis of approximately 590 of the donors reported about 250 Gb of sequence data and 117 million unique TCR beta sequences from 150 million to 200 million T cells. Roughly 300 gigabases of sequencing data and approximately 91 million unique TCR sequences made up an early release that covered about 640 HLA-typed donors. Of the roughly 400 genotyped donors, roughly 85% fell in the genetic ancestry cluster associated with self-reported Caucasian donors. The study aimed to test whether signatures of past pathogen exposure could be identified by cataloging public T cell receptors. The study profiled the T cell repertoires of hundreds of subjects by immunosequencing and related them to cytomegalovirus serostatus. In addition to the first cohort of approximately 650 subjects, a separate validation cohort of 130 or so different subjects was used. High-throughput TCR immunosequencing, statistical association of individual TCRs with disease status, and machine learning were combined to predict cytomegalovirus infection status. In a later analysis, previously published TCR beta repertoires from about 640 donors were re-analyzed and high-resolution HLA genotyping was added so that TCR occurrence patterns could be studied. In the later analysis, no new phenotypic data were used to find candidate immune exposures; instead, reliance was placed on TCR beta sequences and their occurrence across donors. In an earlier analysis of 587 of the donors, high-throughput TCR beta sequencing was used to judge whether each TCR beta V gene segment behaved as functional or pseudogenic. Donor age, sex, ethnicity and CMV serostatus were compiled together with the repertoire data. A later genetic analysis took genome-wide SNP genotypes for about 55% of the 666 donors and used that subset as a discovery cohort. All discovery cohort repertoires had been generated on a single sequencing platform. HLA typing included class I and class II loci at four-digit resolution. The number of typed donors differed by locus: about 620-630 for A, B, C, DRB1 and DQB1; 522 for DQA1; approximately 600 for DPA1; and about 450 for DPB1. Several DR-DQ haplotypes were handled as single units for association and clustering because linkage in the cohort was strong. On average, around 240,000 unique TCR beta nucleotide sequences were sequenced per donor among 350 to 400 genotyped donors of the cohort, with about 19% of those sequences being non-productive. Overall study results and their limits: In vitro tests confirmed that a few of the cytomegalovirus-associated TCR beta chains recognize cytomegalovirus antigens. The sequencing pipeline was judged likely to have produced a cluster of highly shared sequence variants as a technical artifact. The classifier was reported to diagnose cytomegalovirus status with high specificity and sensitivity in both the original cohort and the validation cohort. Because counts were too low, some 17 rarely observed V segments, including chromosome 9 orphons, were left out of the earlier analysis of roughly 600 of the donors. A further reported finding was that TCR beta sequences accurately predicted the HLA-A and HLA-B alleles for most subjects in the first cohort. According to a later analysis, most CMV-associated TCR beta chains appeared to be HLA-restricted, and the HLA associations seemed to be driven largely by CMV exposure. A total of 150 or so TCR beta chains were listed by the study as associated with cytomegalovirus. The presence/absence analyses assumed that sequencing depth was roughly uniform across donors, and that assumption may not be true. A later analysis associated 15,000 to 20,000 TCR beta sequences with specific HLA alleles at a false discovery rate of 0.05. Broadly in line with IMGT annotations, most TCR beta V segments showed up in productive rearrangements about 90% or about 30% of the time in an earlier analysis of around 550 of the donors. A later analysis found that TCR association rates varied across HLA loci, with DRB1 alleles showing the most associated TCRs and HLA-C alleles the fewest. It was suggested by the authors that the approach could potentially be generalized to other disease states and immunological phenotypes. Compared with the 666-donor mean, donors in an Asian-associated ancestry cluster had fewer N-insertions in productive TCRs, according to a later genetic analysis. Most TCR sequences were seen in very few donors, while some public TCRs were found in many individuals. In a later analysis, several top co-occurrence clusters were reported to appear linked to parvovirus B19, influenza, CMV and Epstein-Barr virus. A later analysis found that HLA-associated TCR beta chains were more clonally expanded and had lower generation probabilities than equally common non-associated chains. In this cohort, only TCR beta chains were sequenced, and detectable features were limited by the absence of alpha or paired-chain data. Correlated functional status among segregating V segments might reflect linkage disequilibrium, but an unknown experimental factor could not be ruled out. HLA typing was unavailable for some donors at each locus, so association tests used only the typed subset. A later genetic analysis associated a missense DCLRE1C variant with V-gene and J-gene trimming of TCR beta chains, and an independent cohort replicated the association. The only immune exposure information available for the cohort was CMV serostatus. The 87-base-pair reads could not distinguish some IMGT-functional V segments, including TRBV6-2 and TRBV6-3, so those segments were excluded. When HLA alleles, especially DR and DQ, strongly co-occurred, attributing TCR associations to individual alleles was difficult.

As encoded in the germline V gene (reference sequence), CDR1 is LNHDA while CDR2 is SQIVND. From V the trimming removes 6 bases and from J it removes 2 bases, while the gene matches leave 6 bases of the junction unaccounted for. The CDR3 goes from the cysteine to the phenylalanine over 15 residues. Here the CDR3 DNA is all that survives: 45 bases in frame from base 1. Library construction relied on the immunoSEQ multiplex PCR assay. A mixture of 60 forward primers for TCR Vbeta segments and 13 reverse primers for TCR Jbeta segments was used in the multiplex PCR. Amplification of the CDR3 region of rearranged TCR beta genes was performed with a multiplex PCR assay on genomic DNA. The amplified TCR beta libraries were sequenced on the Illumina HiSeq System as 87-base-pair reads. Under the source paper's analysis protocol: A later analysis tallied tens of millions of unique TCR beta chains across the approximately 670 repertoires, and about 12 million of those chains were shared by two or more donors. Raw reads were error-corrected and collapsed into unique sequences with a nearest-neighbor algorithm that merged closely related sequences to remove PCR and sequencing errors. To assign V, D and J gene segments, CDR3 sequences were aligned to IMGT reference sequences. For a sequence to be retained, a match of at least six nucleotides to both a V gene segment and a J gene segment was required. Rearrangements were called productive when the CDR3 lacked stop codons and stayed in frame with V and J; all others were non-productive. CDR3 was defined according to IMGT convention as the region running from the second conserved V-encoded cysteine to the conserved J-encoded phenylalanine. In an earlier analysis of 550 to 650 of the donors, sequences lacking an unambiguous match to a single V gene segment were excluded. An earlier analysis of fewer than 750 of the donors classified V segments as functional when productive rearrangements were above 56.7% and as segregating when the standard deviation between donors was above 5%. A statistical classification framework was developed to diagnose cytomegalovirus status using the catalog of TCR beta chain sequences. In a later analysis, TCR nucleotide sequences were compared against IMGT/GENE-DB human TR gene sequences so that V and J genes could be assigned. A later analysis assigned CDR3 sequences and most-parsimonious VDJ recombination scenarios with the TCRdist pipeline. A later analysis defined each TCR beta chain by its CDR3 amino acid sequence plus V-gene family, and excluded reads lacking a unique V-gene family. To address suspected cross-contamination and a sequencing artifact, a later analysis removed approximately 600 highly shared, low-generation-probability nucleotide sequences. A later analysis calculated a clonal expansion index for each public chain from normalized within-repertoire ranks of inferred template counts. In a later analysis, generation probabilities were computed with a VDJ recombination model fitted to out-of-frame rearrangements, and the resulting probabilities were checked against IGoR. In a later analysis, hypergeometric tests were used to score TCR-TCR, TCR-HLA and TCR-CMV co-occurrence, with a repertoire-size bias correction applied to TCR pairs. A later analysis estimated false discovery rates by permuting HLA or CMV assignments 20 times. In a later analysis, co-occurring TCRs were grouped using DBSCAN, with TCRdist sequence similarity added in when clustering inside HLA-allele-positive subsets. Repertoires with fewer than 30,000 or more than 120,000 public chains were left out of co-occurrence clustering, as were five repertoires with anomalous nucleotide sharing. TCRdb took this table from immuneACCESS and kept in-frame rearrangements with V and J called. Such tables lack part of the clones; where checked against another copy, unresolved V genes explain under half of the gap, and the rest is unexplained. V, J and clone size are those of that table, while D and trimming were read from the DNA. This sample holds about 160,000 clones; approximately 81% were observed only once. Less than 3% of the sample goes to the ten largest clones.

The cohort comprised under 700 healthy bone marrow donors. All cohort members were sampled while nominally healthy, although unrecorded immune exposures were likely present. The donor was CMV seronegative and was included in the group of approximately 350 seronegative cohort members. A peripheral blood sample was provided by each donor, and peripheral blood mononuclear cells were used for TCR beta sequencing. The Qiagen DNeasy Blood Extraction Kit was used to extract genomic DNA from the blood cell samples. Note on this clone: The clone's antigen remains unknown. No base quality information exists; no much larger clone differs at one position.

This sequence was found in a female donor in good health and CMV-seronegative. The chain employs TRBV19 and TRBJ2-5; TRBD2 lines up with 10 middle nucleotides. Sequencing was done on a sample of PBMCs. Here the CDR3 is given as CASRSVAGGQETQYF. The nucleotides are TGTGCCAGTAGATCCGTAGCGGGGGGACAAGAGACCCAGTACTTC.